This TCR beta chain appears in the sequencing data of a study of cytomegalovirus exposure and HLA in healthy donors. A note on this clone: As yet, its antigen is unknown.

Study-level findings and limits: Altogether, 150 to 200 TCR beta chains were recorded as cytomegalovirus-associated.

This CDR3 has 13 amino acids. Trimming at V came to 3 bases and at J to 6 bases, leaving 4 bases not matched to a gene. From germline, CDR1 is SGDLS and CDR2 YYNGEE. Only in-frame clones appear in the TCRdb table, and some are missing; sequencing was by immunoSEQ multiplex PCR. The data contain about 260,000 clones, around 91% of them singletons. The genes are TRBV9 and TRBJ2-7; 9 nucleotides match TRBD1. Sequencing was performed on PBMCs. The sequence derives from a woman between 25 and 40 years old in good health and CMV-seronegative. The CDR3 DNA reads TGTGCCAGCAGCGCCGGGACAGGGAGCGAGCAGTACTTC. Translated, it gives CASSAGTGSEQYF.